The sequence of this T cell receptor (beta chain) was determined in a study of early T cells in non-severe SARS-CoV-2 infection (dated by TCRdb to the early 2020s). With respect to the entire study: Because TCR sequencing was done on bulk RNA from unsorted whole blood, the alpha and beta chains could not be paired. What the research found in general, with its limitations: VDJdb matching was skewed toward anti-spike CD8 responses and likely underestimated virus-specific expansions by missing private and CD4 specificities.

A remark on this clonotype: It lacks a known antigen. Base qualities were left out, and no much larger clone turns up one base away.

V is cut back by 0 bases and J by 4 bases, with 3 bases in the junction unmatched. CDR1 and CDR2 were assigned from the germline V gene as SGHVS and FQNEAQ. Including cysteine and phenylalanine, the CDR3 has 16 amino acids. This entry keeps only the CDR3 DNA: 48 bases, framed from base 1. Set within a cohort of healthcare workers in London, UK, this nested case-control study involved weekly PCR testing of nasopharyngeal swabs along with blood sampling. Healthcare workers were enrolled in the week of the UK lockdown, from 23 to 31 March 2020, and were followed every week for up to roughly 16 weeks. The method behind the library was 5' RACE. TCRdb lists the instrument as NextSeq 500. In the TCR library protocol, unique molecular identifiers were attached to individual cDNA molecules to correct for PCR bias and sequencing error. TCR alpha and beta chains were both sequenced, and the abundances of alpha and beta sequences in each sample were closely correlated with each other. Turning to the authors' computational methods: Decombinator V4 was used to annotate TCR sequences for V gene, J gene and CDR3. Expanded TCRs were defined as changing significantly between any two time points under a Poisson model with p below 0.0001. TCR abundances were normalised to the total number of TCRs sequenced per sample and were expressed as counts per million. MAIT TCRs were defined by TRAV1-2 paired with TRAJ12, TRAJ20 or TRAJ33, and iNKT TCRs by TRAV10 paired with TRAJ18. VDJdb, accessed on 1 November 2021, was searched for TCRs annotated for CMV, EBV and SARS-CoV-2, and TCRs annotated for more than one antigen were excluded. Through fastp at Q25 and MiXCR, TCRdb rebuilt clones from the public reads, retaining in-frame beta chains. Merged by CDR3 protein, the rows form single entries marked with the most common genes and DNA. Here the V and J calls rest on TCRdb's processing, not on the authors' analysis. For this sample there are approximately 81,000 distinct CDR3 sequences; 5% to 6.5% appear just once. The top ten clonotypes cover about 7.5% of the sample.

Source material: whole blood. The chain employs TRBV7-8 and TRBJ2-2, and 9 junctional nucleotides match TRBD1. The receptor was isolated from an adult who was a healthcare worker with PCR-confirmed SARS-CoV-2 infection or an uninfected control (not recorded which). CDR3 region: CASSLAGTGSTGELFF. The DNA sequence reads TGTGCCAGCAGCTTAGCCGGGACAGGGTCCACCGGGGAGCTGTTTTTT.